The sequence of this T cell receptor beta chain was determined in a study of shared clonotypes between healthy human individuals. Comments on this clone: Its antigen remains unknown.

The CDR3 runs 13 residues. Trimming left V 7 bases short and J 0 bases short, with 12 bases between. Germline V CDR1 and CDR2: SQVTM, ANQGSEA. Method: immunoSEQ multiplex PCR; TCRdb's copy keeps in-frame clones and lacks some. The table shows about 2.2 million clones, with roughly 93% occurring only once. Whole-study results and caveats: Donor clonotype sharing was expected to depend on sequencing depth.

CD45RO-negative CD8 cells positively selected for CCR7 made up the naive population, which excluded terminally differentiated effector memory CD45RA+ cells. The chain employs TRBV29-1 and TRBJ1-1; D unclear. The sequenced sample consisted of naive CD8+ T cells from PBMCs. The sequence was obtained from a young man in good health. Some clones in this sample may be carry-over from other donors' samples. CDR3 protein: CSAADGLNTEAFF. In DNA, the CDR3 is TGCAGCGCAGCGGACGGACTGAACACTGAAGCTTTCTTT.